This T cell receptor beta chain stems from a study of T cells in Graves' hyperthyroidism and ophthalmopathy. Overall study context: Peripheral blood was drawn at first diagnosis, prior to all treatment.

Graves' hyperthyroidism is called stable when ophthalmopathy does not progress within 18 months. RNA transcripts gave rise to amplified TCR beta CDR3 regions. An initial round of RT-PCR targeting the TCR CDR3 relied on the HTBI primer set. TCRdb re-analysed the multiplex PCR reads in MiXCR, keeping a single row per CDR3 protein. The data contain around 720,000 distinct CDR3 sequences, over 35% of them singletons. CDR1 is LNHDA, CDR2 SQIVND, per germline (reference sequence). V lost 3 bases and J 7 bases, leaving 9 bases between the germline ends. The CDR3 loop spans 13 amino acids. This clonotype was seen many times.

The V gene is TRBV19, the J gene TRBJ2-2, with D possibly called TRBD1 or TRBD2 (5 bases each). The receptor was derived from a woman aged 40 to 50 with Graves' hyperthyroidism. Sequencing was carried out using blood. CDR3 loop: CASSMRGFGELFF. CDR3 DNA sequence: TGTGCCAGTAGTATGAGGGGCTTCGGGGAGCTGTTTTTT.